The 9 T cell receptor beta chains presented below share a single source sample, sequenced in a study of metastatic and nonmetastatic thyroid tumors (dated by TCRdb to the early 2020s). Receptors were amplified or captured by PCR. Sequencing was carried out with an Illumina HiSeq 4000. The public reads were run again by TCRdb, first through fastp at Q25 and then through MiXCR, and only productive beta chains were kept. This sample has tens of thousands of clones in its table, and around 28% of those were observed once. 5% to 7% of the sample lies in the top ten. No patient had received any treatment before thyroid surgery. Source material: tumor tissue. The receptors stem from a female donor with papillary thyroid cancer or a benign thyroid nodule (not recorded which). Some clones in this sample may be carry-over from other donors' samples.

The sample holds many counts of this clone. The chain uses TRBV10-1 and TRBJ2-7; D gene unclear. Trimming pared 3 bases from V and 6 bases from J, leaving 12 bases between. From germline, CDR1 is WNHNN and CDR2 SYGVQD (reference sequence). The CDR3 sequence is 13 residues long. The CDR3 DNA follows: TGCGCCAGCAGTGACGGTGGGTTTCGCGAGCAGTACTTC. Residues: CASSDGGFREQYF.

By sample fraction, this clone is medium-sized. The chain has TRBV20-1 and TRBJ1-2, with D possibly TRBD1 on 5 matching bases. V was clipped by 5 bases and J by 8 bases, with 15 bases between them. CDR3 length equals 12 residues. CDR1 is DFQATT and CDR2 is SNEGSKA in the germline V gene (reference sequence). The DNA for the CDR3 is TGCAGTGCTCTCGGGACGGGAGGAGGCTACACCTTC. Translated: CSALGTGGGYTF.

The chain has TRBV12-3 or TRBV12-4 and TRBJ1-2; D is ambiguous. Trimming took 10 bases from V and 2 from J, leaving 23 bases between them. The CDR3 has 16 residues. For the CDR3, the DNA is TGTGCCACCAGATTCGGTACATGGGAGGTAAACTATGGCTACACCTTC. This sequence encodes CATRFGTWEVNYGYTF.

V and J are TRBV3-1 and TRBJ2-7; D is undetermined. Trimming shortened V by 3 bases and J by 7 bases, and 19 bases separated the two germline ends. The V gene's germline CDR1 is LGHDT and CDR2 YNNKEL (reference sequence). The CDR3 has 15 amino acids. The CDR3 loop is CASSQGIGWAWEQYF. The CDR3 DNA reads TGTGCCAGCAGCCAGGGTATTGGGTGGGCGTGGGAGCAGTACTTC.

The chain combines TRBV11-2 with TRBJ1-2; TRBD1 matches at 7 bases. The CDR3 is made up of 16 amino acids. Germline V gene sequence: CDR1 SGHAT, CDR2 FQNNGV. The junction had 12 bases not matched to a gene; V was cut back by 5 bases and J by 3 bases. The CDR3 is CASSGGQLRNHYGYTF. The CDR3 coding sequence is TGTGCCAGCAGCGGGGGACAGCTTAGGAATCACTATGGCTACACCTTC.

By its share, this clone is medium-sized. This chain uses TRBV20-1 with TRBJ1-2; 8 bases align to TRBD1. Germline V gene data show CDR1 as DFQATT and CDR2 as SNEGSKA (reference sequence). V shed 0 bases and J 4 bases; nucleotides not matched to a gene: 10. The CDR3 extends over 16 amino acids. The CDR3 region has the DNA TGCAGTGCTAGAGACCCCAGGGGGCGATCCCTCTATGGCTACACCTTC. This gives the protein CSARDPRGRSLYGYTF.

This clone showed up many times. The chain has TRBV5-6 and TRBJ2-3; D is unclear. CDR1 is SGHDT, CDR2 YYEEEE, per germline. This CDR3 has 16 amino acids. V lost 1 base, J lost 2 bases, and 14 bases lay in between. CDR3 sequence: CASSLFGSAITDTQYF. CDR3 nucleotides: TGTGCCAGCAGCTTGTTTGGCAGTGCGATCACAGATACGCAGTATTTT.

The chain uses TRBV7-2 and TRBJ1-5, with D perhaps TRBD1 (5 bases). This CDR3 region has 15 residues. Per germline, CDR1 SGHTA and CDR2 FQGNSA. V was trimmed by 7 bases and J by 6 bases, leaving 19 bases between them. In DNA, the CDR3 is TGTGCCAGCATCTCGGGCTGGGACCTAGTTCAGCCCCAGCATTTT. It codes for CASISGWDLVQPQHF.

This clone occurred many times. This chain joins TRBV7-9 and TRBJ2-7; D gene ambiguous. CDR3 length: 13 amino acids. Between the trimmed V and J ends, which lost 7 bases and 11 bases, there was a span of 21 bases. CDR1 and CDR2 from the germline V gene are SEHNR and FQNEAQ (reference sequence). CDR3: CASTSNPSNMEYF. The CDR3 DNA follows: TGTGCCAGCACCTCGAATCCATCAAACATGGAGTACTTC.